A single sample is the source of the 15 T cell receptor beta chains below, sequenced in a study of cytomegalovirus exposure and HLA in healthy donors. Produced via immunoSEQ multiplex PCR; TCRdb's table is partial and in-frame only. The sample holds about 280,000 clones, just over 85% seen once. Sequences were obtained from PBMCs. The receptors stem from a woman younger than 35 in good health and CMV-seronegative.

The V and J genes are TRBV6-5 and TRBJ1-2, with D unresolved. Deletions cut 6 bases from V and 2 bases from J, with 7 bases between. CDR3 size: 12 residues. Germline V CDR1 and CDR2: MNHEY, SVGAGI. CDR3: CASRPGNYGYTF. The CDR3 DNA sequence: TGTGCCAGCAGACCGGGAAACTATGGCTACACCTTC.

The rearrangement uses TRBV4-1 and TRBJ2-1, with 9 bases aligning to TRBD2. Per germline, CDR1 MGHRA and CDR2 YSYEKL. Trimming removed 4 bases from V and 11 bases from J; junction bases left unmatched: 9. This CDR3 is 14 amino acids long. The CDR3 loop reads CASSPVGLAPKQFF. Here the CDR3 DNA reads TGCGCCAGCAGCCCCGTCGGACTAGCGCCAAAGCAGTTCTTC.

V usage is TRBV6-6 and J usage is TRBJ2-7, with 14 bases matching TRBD2. CDR1 and CDR2 from the germline V gene are MNHNY and SVGAGI (reference sequence). The CDR3 sequence is 16 residues long. Trimming removed 5 bases from V and 2 bases from J; junction bases left unmatched: 5. DNA for the CDR3: TGTGCCAGCAGTGGGACTAGCGGGGGTTCCCCCTACGAGCAGTACTTC. As protein: CASSGTSGGSPYEQYF.

This rearrangement joins TRBV15 to TRBJ1-4; D is unresolved. CDR3 length: 12 amino acids. Trimming left V 4 bases short and J 7 bases short, with 7 bases between. The germline gives CDR1 LNHNV, CDR2 YYDKDF (reference sequence). The CDR3 bases are TGTGCCACCAGCACAGAGCGTGAAAAACTGTTTTTT. Protein sequence: CATSTEREKLFF.

As for this clone: Germline is not matched at one junction end, which may reflect a read error. V is TRBV7-3 and J is TRBJ1-2; no clear D. This CDR3 contains 14 residues. Germline CDR1 and CDR2: SGHTA and FQGTGA. DNA of the CDR3: TGTGCCAGCAGCCTGACCGGGTCTAACGATGGCTACACCTTC. This sequence encodes CASSLTGSNDGYTF.

There are a few counts of this clone. The rearrangement uses TRBV15 and TRBJ1-2; no firm D call. Germline V gene lookup returns CDR1 LNHNV and CDR2 YYDKDF (reference sequence). This CDR3 is 13 amino acids long. Trimming stripped 1 base from V and 8 bases from J, with 11 bases between. The CDR3 is CATSRALREGYTF. For the CDR3, the DNA is TGTGCCACCAGCAGAGCATTGAGGGAAGGCTACACCTTC.

This clone has a single count. The V gene is TRBV6-1, the J gene TRBJ1-5, with 9 bases aligning to TRBD1. The germline V gene has CDR1 MNHNS and CDR2 SASEGT. With 10 bases clipped from V and 0 bases from J, the junction kept 4 bases outside the gene matches. The CDR3 covers 14 residues. The CDR3 spells CATRQGVSNQPQHF. DNA for the CDR3: TGTGCCACTAGACAGGGGGTTAGCAATCAGCCCCAGCATTTT.

CDR3 region: CASSTRGTGSSYEQYF. The CDR3 nucleotides read TGTGCCAGCAGCACTAGAGGGACAGGGAGCTCCTACGAGCAGTACTTC. V is TRBV7-8 and J is TRBJ2-7; 9 bases are a match to TRBD1. The germline V gene has CDR1 SGHVS and CDR2 FQNEAQ. CDR3 length: 16 residues. With V trimmed by 5 bases and J by 0 bases, 8 bases remained unmatched.

The J gene is TRBJ2-1, the V gene TRBV5-4, with 12 positions matching TRBD2. Trimming at V came to 0 bases and at J to 9 bases, leaving 10 bases not matched to a gene. Germline V gene data show CDR1 as SGHNT and CDR2 as YYREEE (reference sequence). The CDR3 has 17 amino acids. The CDR3 region is CASSLDPASGGATEQFF. The CDR3 DNA reads TGTGCCAGCAGCTTGGACCCCGCTAGCGGGGGGGCGACTGAGCAGTTCTTC.

This chain joins TRBV11-3 and TRBJ2-1, with TRBD2 matching 7 bases. J was trimmed by 15 bases and V by 0 bases; bases with no gene match: 8. CDR1 is SGHNT and CDR2 is YENEEA in the germline V gene. The CDR3 has 13 residues. DNA for the CDR3: TGTGCCAGCAGCTTAGATCTTGTGACTAGCTTGTTCTTC. Translation: CASSLDLVTSLFF.

About this clone itself: A far larger clone is just one base off, so this is likely a read error. In DNA, the CDR3 is TGTGCCAGCAGCTCGGGACAGGGCAATCAGCCCCAGCATTTT. Translated, it gives CASSSGQGNQPQHF. This chain connects TRBV11-3 to TRBJ1-5; 8 bases match TRBD1. The CDR3 runs to 14 residues. The V gene end was trimmed by 4 bases and the J gene end by 2 bases; junction bases not matched to a gene: 1. Per the germline V gene, CDR1 is SGHNT and CDR2 is YENEEA.

This clone showed up just a few times. The gene calls are TRBV19 and TRBJ2-7, with 9 bases aligning to TRBD1. The CDR3 is made up of 15 amino acids. Germline CDR1 and CDR2: LNHDA and SQIVND (reference sequence). With V trimmed by 5 bases and J by 2 bases, 7 bases remained unmatched. CDR3 in DNA: TGTGCCAGTAGTGTAAGGGACAGGGACCCCTACGAGCAGTACTTC. Translation: CASSVRDRDPYEQYF.

The chain recombines TRBV4-2 with TRBJ1-5; no firm D call. Germline-derived CDR1 and CDR2 are LGHNA and YNFKEQ. The CDR3 is 16 amino acids. Trimming removed 1 base from V and 5 bases from J, with 15 bases in between. CDR3 sequence (DNA): TGTGCCAGCAGCCAAGTAGGGTTTCCCGGGGATCAGCCCCAGCATTTT. Its translation is CASSQVGFPGDQPQHF.

The chain has TRBV27 and TRBJ1-3; TRBD1 matches 10 bases. Germline assignment: CDR1 MNHEY and CDR2 SMNVEV (reference sequence). V lost 3 bases to trimming and J lost 7 bases; unmatched junction nucleotides: 24. There are 21 residues in the CDR3. CDR3 bases: TGTGCCAGCAGTTTTTATGTTTGTTCGACAAAAGGGACAGGGGAGGGGAACACCATATATTTT. Protein sequence: CASSFYVCSTKGTGEGNTIYF.

V usage is TRBV2 and J usage is TRBJ2-1; no clear D gene. In germline, CDR1 is SNHLY, CDR2 FYNNEI. V was cut by 1 base and J by 15 bases, with 16 bases left in between. CDR3 length: 13 amino acids. The CDR3 coding sequence is TGTGCCAGCAGTGAAGTCGGTGTAGTTTCACGGTTCTTC. This encodes CASSEVGVVSRFF.